This entry is about one T cell receptor beta chain. Its antigen is not identified. Using RNA transcripts as the source, TCR beta CDR3 regions were amplified. The HTBI primer set was used in a first-round RT-PCR of the TCR CDR3. TCRdb recomputed calls from the multiplex PCR reads with MiXCR, one row per CDR3 protein. This repertoire shows about 660,000 distinct CDR3 sequences, approximately 42% found once; its top ten account for less than 9%. Orbital computed tomography and thyroid ultrasound, together with serum TRAb and thyroxine and clinical symptoms, were used for diagnoses. The entry originates in a study of T cells in Graves' hyperthyroidism and ophthalmopathy. This CDR3 is 12 amino acids long. CDR1 and CDR2 (germline): SQVTM, ANQGSEA. V dropped 8 bases and J dropped 0 bases, with 8 bases sitting between them. Study outcomes and limitations: Among thyroid clonotypes expanded above 0.001, most also appeared in blood. Ophthalmopathy, which appeared later, was predicted by the model a median around 6 months before onset.

The source of this sequence is an adult man with Graves' disease, either hyperthyroidism or ophthalmopathy (not recorded which). Sequences were obtained from peripheral blood or thyroid tissue (not recorded which). This chain joins TRBV29-1 and TRBJ1-5; tentative D call: TRBD1 (5 bases). The CDR3 is CSSTVSNQPQHF. The CDR3 nucleotides are TGCAGCTCGACAGTTAGCAATCAGCCCCAGCATTTT.